This T cell receptor beta chain was retrieved from a study of cytomegalovirus exposure and HLA in healthy donors. Study-level results: A later analysis showed TCR association rates differing by HLA locus, peaking at DRB1 and lowest at HLA-C. Associated with HLA alleles at 0.05 false discovery rate in a later analysis were approximately 17,000 TCR beta sequences. Within a later analysis, the majority of CMV-associated TCR beta chains appeared HLA-restricted. The study reported that TCR beta sequences accurately predicted HLA-A and HLA-B alleles in most subjects.

From germline, CDR1 is SGHAT and CDR2 FQNNGV. With 5 bases removed from V and 3 bases from J, the gap between germline ends came to 11 bases. This CDR3 has 13 residues. Details on this clone: Its cognate antigen is unknown.

PCR involved 60 Vbeta and 13 Jbeta primers. Using immunoSEQ multiplex PCR, the repertoire was profiled, and TCRdb retains in-frame clones only, with some absent. The table shows 200,000 or so clones, with approximately 82% occurring only once. The sequence was obtained from a male donor in good health and CMV-seronegative. The sequenced material came from PBMCs. J is TRBJ2-7 and V is TRBV11-2; tentatively, D is TRBD1 (5 bases). This CDR3 is CASSPGSFYEQYF. The CDR3 DNA sequence: TGTGCCAGCAGCCCAGGGTCCTTCTACGAGCAGTACTTC.